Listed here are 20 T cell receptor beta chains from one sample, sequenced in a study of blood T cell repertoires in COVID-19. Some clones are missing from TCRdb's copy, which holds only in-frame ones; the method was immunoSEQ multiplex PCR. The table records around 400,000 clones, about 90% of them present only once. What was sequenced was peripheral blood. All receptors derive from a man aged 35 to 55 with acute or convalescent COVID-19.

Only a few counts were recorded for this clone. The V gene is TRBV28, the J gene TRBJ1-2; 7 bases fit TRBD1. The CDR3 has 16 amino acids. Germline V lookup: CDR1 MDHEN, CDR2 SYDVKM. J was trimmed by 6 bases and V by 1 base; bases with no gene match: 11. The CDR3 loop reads CASSLSIGDRAHGYTF. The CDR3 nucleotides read TGTGCCAGCAGTTTATCAATCGGGGACAGAGCACATGGCTACACCTTC.

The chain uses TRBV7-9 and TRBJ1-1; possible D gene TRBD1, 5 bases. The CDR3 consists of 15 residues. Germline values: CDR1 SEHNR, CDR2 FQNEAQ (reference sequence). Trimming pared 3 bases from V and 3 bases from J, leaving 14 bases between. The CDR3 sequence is CASSFEYAGDTEAFF. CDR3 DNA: TGTGCCAGCAGCTTCGAGTACGCGGGGGACACTGAAGCTTTCTTT.

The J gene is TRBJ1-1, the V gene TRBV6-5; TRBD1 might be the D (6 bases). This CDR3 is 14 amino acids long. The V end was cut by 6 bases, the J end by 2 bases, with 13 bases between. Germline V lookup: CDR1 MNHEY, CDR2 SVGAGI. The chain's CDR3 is CASSKAGDNTEAFF. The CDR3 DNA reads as TGTGCCAGCAGCAAAGCAGGGGATAACACTGAAGCTTTCTTT.

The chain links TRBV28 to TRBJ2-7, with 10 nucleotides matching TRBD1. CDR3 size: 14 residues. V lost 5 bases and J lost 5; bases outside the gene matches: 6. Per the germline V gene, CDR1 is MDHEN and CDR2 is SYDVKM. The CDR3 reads CASSARQGAHEQYF. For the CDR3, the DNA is TGTGCCAGCAGTGCCCGACAGGGGGCCCACGAGCAGTACTTC.

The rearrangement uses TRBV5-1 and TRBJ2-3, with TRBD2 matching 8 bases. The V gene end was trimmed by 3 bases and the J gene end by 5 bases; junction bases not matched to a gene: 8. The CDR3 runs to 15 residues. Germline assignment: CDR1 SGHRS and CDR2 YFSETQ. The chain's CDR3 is CASSSPGGVGDTQYF. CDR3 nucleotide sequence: TGCGCCAGCAGCTCCCCCGGGGGGGTCGGAGATACGCAGTATTTT.

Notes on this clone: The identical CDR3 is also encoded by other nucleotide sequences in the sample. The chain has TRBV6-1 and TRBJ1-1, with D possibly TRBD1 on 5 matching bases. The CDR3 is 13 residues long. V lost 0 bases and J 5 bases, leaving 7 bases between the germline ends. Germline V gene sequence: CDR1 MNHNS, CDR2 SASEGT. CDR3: CASSEARGTEAFF. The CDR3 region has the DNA TGTGCCAGCAGTGAAGCGCGGGGGACTGAAGCTTTCTTT.

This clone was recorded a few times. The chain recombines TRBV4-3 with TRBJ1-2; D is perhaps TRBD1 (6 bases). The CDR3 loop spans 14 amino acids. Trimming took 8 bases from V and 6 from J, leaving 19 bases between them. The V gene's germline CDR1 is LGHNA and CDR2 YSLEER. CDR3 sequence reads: CASGGQQGGDGYTF. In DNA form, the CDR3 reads TGCGCCAGCGGCGGTCAACAGGGAGGGGATGGCTACACCTTC.

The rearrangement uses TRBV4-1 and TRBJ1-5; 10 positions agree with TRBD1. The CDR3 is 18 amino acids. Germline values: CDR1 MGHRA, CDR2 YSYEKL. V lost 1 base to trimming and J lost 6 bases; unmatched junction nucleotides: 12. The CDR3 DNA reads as TGCGCCAGCAGCCAAGCGCGTCCTGCCGGGACAGGGGTTCAGCCCCAGCATTTT. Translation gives CASSQARPAGTGVQPQHF.

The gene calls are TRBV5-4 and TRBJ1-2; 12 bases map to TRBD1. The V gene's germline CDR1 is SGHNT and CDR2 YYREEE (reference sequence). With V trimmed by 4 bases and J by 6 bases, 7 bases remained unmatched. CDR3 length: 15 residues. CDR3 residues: CASSAGQGAVDGYTF. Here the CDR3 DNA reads TGTGCCAGCAGCGCGGGACAGGGGGCTGTAGATGGCTACACCTTC.

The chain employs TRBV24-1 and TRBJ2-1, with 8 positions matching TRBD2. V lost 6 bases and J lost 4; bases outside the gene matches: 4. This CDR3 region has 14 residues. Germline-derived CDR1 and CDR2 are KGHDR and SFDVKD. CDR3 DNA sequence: TGTGCCACCAGTCCGGGGGGGCAATACAATGAGCAGTTCTTC. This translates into CATSPGGQYNEQFF.

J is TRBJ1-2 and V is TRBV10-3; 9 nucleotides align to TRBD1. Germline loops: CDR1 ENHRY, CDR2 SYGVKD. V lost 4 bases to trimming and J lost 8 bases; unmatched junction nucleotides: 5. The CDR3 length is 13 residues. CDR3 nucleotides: TGTGCCATCAGTGCGGGACAGGGCCAAGGCTACACCTTC. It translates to CAISAGQGQGYTF.

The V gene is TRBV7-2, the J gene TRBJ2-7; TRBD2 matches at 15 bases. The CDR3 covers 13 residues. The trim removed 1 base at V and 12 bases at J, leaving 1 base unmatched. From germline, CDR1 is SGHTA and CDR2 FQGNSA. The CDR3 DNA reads TGTGCCAGCAGCTTAGGGACTAGCGGGAGGGTGTACTTC. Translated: CASSLGTSGRVYF.

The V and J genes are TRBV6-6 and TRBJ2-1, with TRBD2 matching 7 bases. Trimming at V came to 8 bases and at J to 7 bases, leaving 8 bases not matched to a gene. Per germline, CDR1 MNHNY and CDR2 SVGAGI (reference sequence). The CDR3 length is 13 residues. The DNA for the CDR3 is TGTGCCAGCCGGGGAGGGCCTGAGAATGAGCAGTTCTTC. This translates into CASRGGPENEQFF.

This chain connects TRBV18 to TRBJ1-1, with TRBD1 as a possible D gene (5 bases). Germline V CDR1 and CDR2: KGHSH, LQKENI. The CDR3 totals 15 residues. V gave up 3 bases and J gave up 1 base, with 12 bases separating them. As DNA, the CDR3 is TGTGCCAGCTCACCGCAAAACGGGGGGAACACTGAAGCTTTCTTT. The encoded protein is CASSPQNGGNTEAFF.

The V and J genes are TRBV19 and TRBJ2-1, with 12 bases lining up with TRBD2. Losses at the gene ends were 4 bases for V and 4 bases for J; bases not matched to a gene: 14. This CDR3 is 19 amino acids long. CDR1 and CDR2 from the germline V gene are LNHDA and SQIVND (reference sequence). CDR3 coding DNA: TGTGCCAGTAGTACCCCCCTAGCGGGAGGGCCATCGTCTTACAATGAGCAGTTCTTC. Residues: CASSTPLAGGPSSYNEQFF.

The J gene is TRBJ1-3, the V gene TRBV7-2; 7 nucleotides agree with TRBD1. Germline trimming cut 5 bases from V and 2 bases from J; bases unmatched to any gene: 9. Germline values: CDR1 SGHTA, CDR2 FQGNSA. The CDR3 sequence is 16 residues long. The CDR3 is CASSKMTGPPGNTIYF. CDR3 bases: TGTGCCAGCAGCAAGATGACAGGGCCACCTGGAAACACCATATATTTT.

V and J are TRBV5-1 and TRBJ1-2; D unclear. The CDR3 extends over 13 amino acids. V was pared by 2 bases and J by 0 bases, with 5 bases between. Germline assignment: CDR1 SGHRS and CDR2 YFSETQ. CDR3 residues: CASSFQANYGYTF. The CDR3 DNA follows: TGCGCCAGCAGCTTTCAGGCTAACTATGGCTACACCTTC.

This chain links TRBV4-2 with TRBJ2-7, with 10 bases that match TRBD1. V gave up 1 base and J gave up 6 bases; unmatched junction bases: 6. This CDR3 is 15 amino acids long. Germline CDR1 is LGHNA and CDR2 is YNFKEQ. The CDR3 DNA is TGTGCCAGCAGCCAAGCGGGACAGGGGTCGTCCGAGCAGTACTTC. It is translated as CASSQAGQGSSEQYF.

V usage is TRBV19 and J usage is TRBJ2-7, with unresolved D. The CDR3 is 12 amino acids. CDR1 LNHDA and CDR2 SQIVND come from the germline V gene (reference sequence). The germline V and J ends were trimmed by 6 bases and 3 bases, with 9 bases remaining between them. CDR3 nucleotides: TGTGCCAGTAGCAACTCCCTCTACGAGCAGTACTTC. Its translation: CASSNSLYEQYF.

This CDR3 reads CASSLYPHDRAGNTIYF. Here the CDR3 DNA reads TGTGCCAGCAGCCTCTATCCCCACGACAGGGCTGGAAACACCATATATTTT. This chain links TRBV21-1 with TRBJ1-3; the DNA was not compared with TRBD1, the D call given in the table. TRBV21-1 is shown as a pseudogene. The CDR3 runs 17 residues.